The rows below give T cell receptor beta chains drawn from one sample of a study of OX40 agonist ivuxolimab in advanced cancers. Profiled with immunoSEQ multiplex PCR; TCRdb holds only in-frame clones, not every one. The sample carries 53,000 or so clones, roughly 80% recorded once. The sample in question was CD4+ or CD8+ T cells sorted from blood, obtained in a trial of the OX40 agonist ivuxolimab. These TCRs come from an adult with an advanced solid tumor such as melanoma, head and neck, liver or kidney cancer. Both conserved end residues are part of each CDR3. The D gene is left open where the match is weak. Part of the rows lack a size; the others show once, few, many or a class for expanded clones.

V: TRBV9
D: NA
size: few
J: TRBJ2-5
CDR3: CASSVGTALQETQYF
DNA: TGTGCCAGCAGCGTAGGGACAGCTTTGCAAGAGACCCAGTACTTC

V: TRBV18
D: TRBD2
size: NA
J: TRBJ2-7
CDR3: CASSPPSGGPSGEQYF
DNA: TGTGCCAGCTCACCACCGTCGGGAGGGCCTTCGGGGGAGCAGTACTTC

V: TRBV4-3
D: NA
size: NA
J: TRBJ2-7
CDR3: CASSQDSGTYEQYF
DNA: TGCGCCAGCAGCCAAGATTCAGGAACCTACGAGCAGTACTTC

V: TRBV4-1
D: NA
size: NA
J: TRBJ2-3
CDR3: CASSQDDEGWADTQYF
DNA: TGCGCCAGCAGCCAAGATGATGAGGGGTGGGCAGATACGCAGTATTTT

V: TRBV5-1
D: NA
size: NA
J: TRBJ2-7
CDR3: CASSLEGSLGEQYF
DNA: TGCGCCAGCAGCTTGGAAGGGTCACTTGGCGAGCAGTACTTC

V: TRBV5-1
D: TRBD2
size: NA
J: TRBJ2-7
CDR3: CASSLSRGGSYEQYF
DNA: TGCGCCAGCAGCCTGAGTAGGGGAGGGTCCTACGAGCAGTACTTC

V: TRBV30
D: TRBD1
size: NA
J: TRBJ1-2
CDR3: CAWRGQGDYGYTF
DNA: TGTGCCTGGAGAGGTCAGGGGGACTATGGCTACACCTTC

V: TRBV7-9
D: NA
size: NA
J: TRBJ1-4
CDR3: CASSLYEKLFF
DNA: TGTGCCAGCAGCTTATATGAAAAACTGTTTTTT

V: TRBV19
D: TRBD2
size: few
J: TRBJ2-1
CDR3: CASSRTSGIKLRFF
DNA: TGTGCCAGTAGTCGGACTAGCGGGATTAAGCTGCGGTTCTTC

V: TRBV5-4
D: TRBD2
size: NA
J: TRBJ2-7
CDR3: CASSGAGTSAESYEQYF
DNA: TGTGCCAGCAGCGGAGCCGGGACTAGCGCAGAGAGCTACGAGCAGTACTTC

V: TRBV9
D: TRBD1
size: NA
J: TRBJ2-2
CDR3: CASSVRTGNTGELFF
DNA: TGTGCCAGCAGCGTAAGGACAGGGAACACCGGGGAGCTGTTTTTT

V: TRBV2
D: NA
size: NA
J: TRBJ2-5
CDR3: CASAYGETQYF
DNA: TGTGCCAGCGCGTACGGGGAGACCCAGTACTTC

V: TRBV29-1
D: NA
size: NA
J: TRBJ2-7
CDR3: CSVESRGRKHEQYF
DNA: TGCAGCGTTGAGAGCAGGGGAAGGAAGCACGAGCAGTACTTC

V: TRBV5-1
D: TRBD2
size: NA
J: TRBJ2-5
CDR3: CASSLTSGQETQYF
DNA: TGCGCCAGCAGCTTGACTAGCGGCCAAGAGACCCAGTACTTC

V: TRBV2
D: NA
size: once
J: TRBJ2-6
CDR3: CASSEALQGSGANVLTF
DNA: TGTGCCAGCAGTGAAGCTCTACAAGGCTCTGGGGCCAACGTCCTGACTTTC

V: TRBV30
D: TRBD2
size: few
J: TRBJ2-2
CDR3: CAWSGGRANTGELFF
DNA: TGTGCCTGGAGCGGCGGGAGAGCGAACACCGGGGAGCTGTTTTTT

V: TRBV18
D: NA
size: NA
J: TRBJ1-6
CDR3: CASSPLQGRDSPLHF
DNA: TGTGCCAGCTCACCACTGCAGGGTCGGGACTCACCCCTCCACTTT

V: TRBV14
D: NA
size: NA
J: TRBJ2-1
CDR3: CASSQDSSYNEQFF
DNA: TGTGCCAGCAGCCAGGACTCCTCCTACAATGAGCAGTTCTTC

V: TRBV7-2
D: NA
size: NA
J: TRBJ1-1
CDR3: CASSLGPASENTEAFF
DNA: TGTGCCAGCAGCTTAGGACCGGCGAGTGAGAACACTGAAGCTTTCTTT

V: TRBV29-1
D: TRBD2
size: NA
J: TRBJ2-3
CDR3: CSVQTSASTDTQYF
DNA: TGCAGCGTTCAGACTAGCGCAAGCACAGATACGCAGTATTTT

V: TRBV9
D: TRBD2
size: NA
J: TRBJ2-1
CDR3: CASSVSTSGTYNEQFF
DNA: TGTGCCAGCAGCGTAAGTACTAGCGGGACCTACAATGAGCAGTTCTTC

V: TRBV2
D: TRBD1
size: NA
J: TRBJ1-1
CDR3: CASSVDRGINTEAFF
DNA: TGTGCCAGCAGTGTAGACAGGGGGATAAACACTGAAGCTTTCTTT

V: TRBV10-3
D: TRBD1
size: NA
J: TRBJ2-7
CDR3: CAISAQGEEQYF
DNA: TGTGCCATCAGCGCACAGGGGGAAGAGCAGTACTTC

V: TRBV18
D: TRBD1
size: NA
J: TRBJ2-2
CDR3: CASSPPDRFTGELFF
DNA: TGTGCCAGCTCACCACCGGACAGGTTTACCGGGGAGCTGTTTTTT

V: TRBV6-4
D: NA
size: NA
J: TRBJ2-2
CDR3: CASSVDGGGTGELFF
DNA: TGTGCCAGCAGTGTGGACGGCGGTGGCACCGGGGAGCTGTTTTTT

V: TRBV5-6
D: NA
size: once
J: TRBJ2-2
CDR3: CASSLLRGGRTGELFF
DNA: TGTGCCAGCAGCTTGCTCCGCGGGGGCCGCACCGGGGAGCTGTTTTTT

V: TRBV11-2
D: NA
size: NA
J: TRBJ2-7
CDR3: CASSPWIGQYF
DNA: TGTGCCAGCAGCCCCTGGATAGGGCAGTACTTC

V: TRBV7-2
D: NA
size: NA
J: TRBJ1-2
CDR3: CASNLDGYGYTF
DNA: TGTGCCAGCAACTTGGACGGGTATGGCTACACCTTC

V: TRBV7-3
D: NA
size: NA
J: TRBJ2-5
CDR3: CASSLGQQETQYF
DNA: TGTGCCAGCAGCTTAGGGCAGCAAGAGACCCAGTACTTC

V: TRBV5-5
D: TRBD1
size: NA
J: TRBJ1-1
CDR3: CASSWTGLNTEAFF
DNA: TGTGCCAGCAGCTGGACAGGCCTGAACACTGAAGCTTTCTTT

V: TRBV4-2
D: NA
size: NA
J: TRBJ2-7
CDR3: CASSQGHRDSYEQYF
DNA: TGTGCCAGCAGCCAAGGCCACAGGGATTCCTACGAGCAGTACTTC

V: TRBV29-1
D: TRBD2
size: NA
J: TRBJ2-2
CDR3: CSVVSGRIANTGELFF
DNA: TGCAGCGTTGTGAGCGGGAGGATTGCGAACACCGGGGAGCTGTTTTTT

V: TRBV6-6
D: TRBD1
size: NA
J: TRBJ2-1
CDR3: CASSPRDRGGNEQFF
DNA: TGTGCCAGCAGCCCACGGGACAGGGGAGGGAATGAGCAGTTCTTC

V: TRBV18
D: NA
size: NA
J: TRBJ2-7
CDR3: CASSEGAGYYEQYF
DNA: TGTGCCAGCTCGGAGGGGGCGGGCTACTACGAGCAGTACTTC

V: TRBV12-5
D: TRBD2
size: NA
J: TRBJ2-3
CDR3: CASDWWTGTLAGVRTDTQYF
DNA: TGTGCTAGTGATTGGTGGACAGGGACCCTAGCGGGAGTTAGGACAGATACGCAGTATTTT

V: TRBV30
D: NA
size: once
J: TRBJ1-4
CDR3: CAWSVRGRVFEKLFF
DNA: TGTGCCTGGAGTGTACGGGGGCGCGTTTTTGAAAAACTGTTTTTT

V: TRBV7-3
D: NA
size: few
J: TRBJ1-2
CDR3: CASSLTPGLRGGYTF
DNA: TGTGCCAGCAGCTTAACCCCGGGCCTCAGAGGTGGCTACACCTTC

V: TRBV9
D: NA
size: few
J: TRBJ2-6
CDR3: CASSVSSGANVLTF
DNA: TGTGCCAGCAGCGTTAGCTCTGGGGCCAACGTCCTGACTTTC

V: TRBV27
D: TRBD1
size: NA
J: TRBJ2-3
CDR3: CASSLSTGWADTQYF
DNA: TGTGCCAGCAGTTTATCGACAGGGTGGGCAGATACGCAGTATTTT

V: TRBV2
D: NA
size: NA
J: TRBJ2-3
CDR3: CASSVGTSTDTQYF
DNA: TGTGCCAGCAGTGTAGGAACTAGCACAGATACGCAGTATTTT

V: TRBV2
D: TRBD2
size: NA
J: TRBJ2-7
CDR3: CASSLAGGPTYEQYF
DNA: TGTGCCAGCAGCCTAGCGGGAGGGCCGACATACGAGCAGTACTTC

V: TRBV4-3
D: TRBD1
size: NA
J: TRBJ1-6
CDR3: CASSSQGAGFDSPLHF
DNA: TGCGCCAGCAGCTCTCAGGGGGCGGGTTTTGATTCACCCCTCCACTTT